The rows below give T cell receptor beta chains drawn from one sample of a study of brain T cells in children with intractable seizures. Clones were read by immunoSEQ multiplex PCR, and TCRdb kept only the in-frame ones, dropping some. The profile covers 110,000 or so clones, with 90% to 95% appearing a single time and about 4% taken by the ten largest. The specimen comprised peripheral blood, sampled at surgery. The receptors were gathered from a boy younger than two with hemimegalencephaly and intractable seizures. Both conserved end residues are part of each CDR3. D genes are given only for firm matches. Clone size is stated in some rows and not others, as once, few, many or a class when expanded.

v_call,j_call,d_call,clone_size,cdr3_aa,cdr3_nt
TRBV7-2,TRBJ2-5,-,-,CASSLMAAQETQYF,TGTGCCAGCAGCTTAATGGCAGCTCAAGAGACCCAGTACTTC
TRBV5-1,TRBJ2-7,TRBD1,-,CASSSGTGGYDEQYF,TGCGCCAGCAGCTCGGGGACAGGGGGGTACGACGAGCAGTACTTC
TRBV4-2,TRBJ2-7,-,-,CASSQDQGSSYEQYF,TGTGCCAGCAGCCAAGATCAGGGAAGCTCCTACGAGCAGTACTTC
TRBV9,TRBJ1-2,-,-,CASSVGPTGGYTF,TGTGCCAGCAGCGTAGGACCGACCGGGGGCTACACCTTC
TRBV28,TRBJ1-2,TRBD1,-,CASSLADRNYGYTF,TGTGCCAGCAGTTTAGCGGACAGGAACTATGGCTACACCTTC
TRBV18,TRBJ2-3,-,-,CASRGGTDTQYF,TGTGCCAGCAGGGGGGGCACAGATACGCAGTATTTT
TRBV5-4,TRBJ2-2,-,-,CASSYAQPAGELFF,TGTGCCAGCAGCTATGCCCAGCCGGCCGGGGAGCTGTTTTTT
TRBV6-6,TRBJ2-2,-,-,CASRGSRNTGELFF,TGTGCCAGCCGGGGGAGTCGGAACACCGGGGAGCTGTTTTTT
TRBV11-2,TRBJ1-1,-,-,CASSLDRRNTEAFF,TGTGCCAGCAGCTTAGATCGACGGAACACTGAAGCTTTCTTT
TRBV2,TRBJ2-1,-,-,CASSNNEQFF,TGTGCCAGCAGTAACAATGAGCAGTTCTTC
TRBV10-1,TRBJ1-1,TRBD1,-,CASSGQGWEAFF,TGCGCCAGCAGTGGACAGGGGTGGGAAGCTTTCTTT
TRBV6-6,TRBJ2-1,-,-,CASSRRRALPADEQFF,TGTGCCAGCAGTCGACGCCGGGCCCTCCCGGCGGATGAGCAGTTCTTC
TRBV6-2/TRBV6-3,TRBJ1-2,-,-,CASSYRPYGYTF,TGTGCCAGCAGTTACCGCCCCTATGGCTACACCTTC
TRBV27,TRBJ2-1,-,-,CASSPSPGGYNEQFF,TGTGCCAGCAGCCCTTCCCCGGGCGGCTACAATGAGCAGTTCTTC
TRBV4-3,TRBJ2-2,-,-,CASSQDWQGRTGELFF,TGCGCCAGCAGCCAAGATTGGCAGGGAAGAACCGGGGAGCTGTTTTTT
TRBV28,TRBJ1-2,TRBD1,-,CASSPFGRGGYTF,TGTGCCAGCAGTCCATTCGGCAGGGGGGGCTACACCTTC
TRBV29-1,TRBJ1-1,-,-,CSALRVVAYPTEAFF,TGCAGCGCCCTACGGGTGGTGGCTTACCCCACTGAAGCTTTCTTT
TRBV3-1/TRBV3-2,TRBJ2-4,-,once,CASSQTSTGKNIQYF,TGTGCCAGCAGCCAAACCTCGACAGGAAAAAACATTCAGTACTTC
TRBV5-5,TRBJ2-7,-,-,CASSLGPGDEQYF,TGTGCCAGCAGCTTGGGTCCAGGGGACGAGCAGTACTTC
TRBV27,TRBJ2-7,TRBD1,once,CASSFQGGRYEQYF,TGTGCCAGCAGTTTTCAAGGGGGCCGCTACGAGCAGTACTTC
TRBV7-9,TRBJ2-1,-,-,CASSLGGASSNEQFF,TGTGCCAGCAGCTTAGGGGGGGCGTCCTCCAATGAGCAGTTCTTC
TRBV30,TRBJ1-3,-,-,CAWSRGDSGNTIYF,TGTGCCTGGAGTCGGGGGGACTCTGGAAACACCATATATTTT
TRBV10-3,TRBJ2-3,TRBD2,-,CAISVREGTDTQYF,TGTGCCATCAGTGTGCGGGAGGGCACAGATACGCAGTATTTT
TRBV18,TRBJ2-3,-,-,CASSPGWDSTDTQYF,TGTGCCAGCTCACCGGGGTGGGACAGCACAGATACGCAGTATTTT
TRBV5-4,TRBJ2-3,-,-,CASSSQPSDTQYF,TGTGCCAGCAGCTCCCAACCGTCAGATACGCAGTATTTT
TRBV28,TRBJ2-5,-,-,CASSFFAGRVQETQYF,TGTGCCAGCAGTTTTTTCGCGGGACGGGTCCAAGAGACCCAGTACTTC
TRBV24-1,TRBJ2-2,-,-,CATSDSLGADTGELFF,TGTGCCACCAGTGATTCTTTGGGGGCGGACACCGGGGAGCTGTTTTTT
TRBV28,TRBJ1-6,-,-,CASSVQGYNSPLHF,TGTGCCAGCAGTGTACAGGGCTATAATTCACCCCTCCACTTT
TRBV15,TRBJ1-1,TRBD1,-,CATSRGRTGHTEAFF,TGTGCCACCAGCAGAGGTCGGACAGGCCACACTGAAGCTTTCTTT
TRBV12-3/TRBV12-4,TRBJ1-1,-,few,CASSLAPASEAFF,TGTGCCAGCAGTTTAGCGCCAGCGTCTGAAGCTTTCTTT
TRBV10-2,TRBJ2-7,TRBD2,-,CASSAGLAGGTYEQYF,TGCGCCAGCAGTGCGGGTCTGGCGGGAGGTACCTACGAGCAGTACTTC
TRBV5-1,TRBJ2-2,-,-,CASSSQARNGGSGELFF,TGCGCCAGCAGCTCACAGGCTAGGAACGGGGGATCCGGGGAGCTGTTTTTT
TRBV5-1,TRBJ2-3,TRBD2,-,CASSLSGRDGDTQYF,TGCGCCAGCAGCCTTAGCGGGAGGGACGGGGATACGCAGTATTTT
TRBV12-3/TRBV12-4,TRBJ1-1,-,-,CASTLGQNTEAFF,TGTGCCAGCACCCTCGGGCAGAACACTGAAGCTTTCTTT
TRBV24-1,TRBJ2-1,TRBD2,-,CATSDETSGRYEQFF,TGTGCCACCAGTGACGAGACTAGCGGGAGGTATGAGCAGTTCTTC
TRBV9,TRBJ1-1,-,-,CASSVAARFPNTEAFF,TGTGCCAGCAGCGTAGCTGCCAGGTTCCCGAACACTGAAGCTTTCTTT
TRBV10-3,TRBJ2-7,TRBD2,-,CAISDPGVAGGNTYEQYF,TGTGCCATCAGTGACCCCGGGGTAGCGGGAGGGAATACCTACGAGCAGTACTTC
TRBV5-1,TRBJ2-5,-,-,CASSFGSLETQYF,TGCGCCAGCAGCTTCGGGAGTTTAGAGACCCAGTACTTC
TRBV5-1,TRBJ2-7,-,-,CASSSLGGHPLLDEQYF,TGCGCCAGCAGTTCGTTGGGGGGACACCCATTGTTGGACGAGCAGTACTTC
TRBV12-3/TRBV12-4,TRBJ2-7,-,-,CASSLMVYEQYF,TGTGCCAGCAGTTTAATGGTCTACGAGCAGTACTTC
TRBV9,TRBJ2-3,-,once,CASSERVADTQYF,TGTGCCAGCAGCGAGAGGGTAGCAGATACGCAGTATTTT
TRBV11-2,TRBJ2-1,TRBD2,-,CASSLTSGSSGNEQFF,TGTGCCAGCAGCTTGACTAGCGGGAGTTCGGGCAATGAGCAGTTCTTC
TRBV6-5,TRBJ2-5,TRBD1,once,CASSGGETQYF,TGTGCCAGCTCAGGGGGAGAGACCCAGTACTTC
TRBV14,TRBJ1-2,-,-,CASSQGQYYGYTF,TGTGCCAGCAGCCAAGGACAGTATTATGGCTACACCTTC
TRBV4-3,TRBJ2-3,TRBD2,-,CASSQDPASGITDTQYF,TGCGCCAGCAGCCAAGACCCGGCTAGCGGGATCACAGATACGCAGTATTTT
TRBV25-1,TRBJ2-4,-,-,CASNLRVLAKNIQYF,TGTGCCAGCAACCTCCGGGTATTAGCCAAAAACATTCAGTACTTC
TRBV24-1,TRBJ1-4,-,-,CATSERGRFNEKLFF,TGTGCCACCAGTGAGAGAGGACGGTTTAATGAAAAACTGTTTTTT
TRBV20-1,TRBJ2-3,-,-,CSASAVAHSTDTQYF,TGCAGTGCTAGTGCGGTAGCGCATAGCACAGATACGCAGTATTTT
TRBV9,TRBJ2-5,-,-,CASSVVPGETQYF,TGTGCCAGCAGCGTAGTACCAGGGGAGACCCAGTACTTC
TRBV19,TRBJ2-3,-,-,CASSIPSGSTDTQYF,TGTGCCAGTAGTATTCCCAGCGGGAGCACAGATACGCAGTATTTT